These 27 T cell receptor beta chains originate from one sample sequenced in a study of T-cell reconstitution after alpha-beta-depleted transplantation in children. This sample's TCRbeta library carried unique molecular identifier barcodes. MiXCR, applied by TCRdb to the PCR reads, yields one record per CDR3 protein. The sample includes a few hundred thousand distinct CDR3 sequences, around 20% of them seen just once. The sample here was PBMCs from the stem cell graft donor, taken from the stem cell graft. These TCRs come from a human donor who donated a stem cell graft to a child with acute lymphoblastic leukemia.

Details on this clonotype: A read error may account for a junction end that differs from germline. The chain combines TRBV20-1 with TRBJ2-1; D is unclear. CDR3 size: 13 residues. Germline-derived CDR1 and CDR2 are DFQATT and SNEGSKA (reference sequence). The chain's CDR3 is CSATGPSNNEQFF. In nucleotides, the CDR3 is TGCAGTGCTACAGGTCCCTCCAACAATGAGCAGTTCTTC.

This clonotype was detected a few times. This chain connects TRBV12-5 to TRBJ1-1; D unclear. V gave up 6 bases and J gave up 4 bases, with 9 bases separating them. The CDR3 length is 12 residues. Germline values: CDR1 LGHNT, CDR2 FRNRAP. The CDR3 DNA reads as TGTGCTAGTGGAATCGACGGCACTGAAGCTTTCTTT. This encodes CASGIDGTEAFF. Combining the CDR3 with reference TRBV12-5 and TRBJ1-1 gives the whole variable domain DARVTQTPRHKVTEMGQEVTMRCQPILGHNTVFWYRQTMMQGLELLAYFRNRAPLDDSGMPKDRFSAEMPDATLATLKIQPSEPRDSAVYFCASGIDGTEAFFGQGTRLTVV.

This clonotype was picked up a small number of times. The V gene is TRBV5-1, the J gene TRBJ2-4; 12 nucleotides match TRBD2. The CDR3 consists of 18 residues. Germline V gene sequence: CDR1 SGHRS, CDR2 YFSETQ. J was trimmed by 10 bases and V by 3 bases; bases with no gene match: 17. The CDR3 bases are TGCGCCAGCAGCTGGGAGGGGGGGAGACTAGCGGGAGAATGGATTCAGTACTTC. Residues: CASSWEGGRLAGEWIQYF.

The rearrangement links TRBV12-3 or TRBV12-4 to TRBJ1-5; no firm D call. V lost 6 bases and J 4 bases, leaving 10 bases between the germline ends. The CDR3 length is 13 residues. The CDR3 reads CASRALLNQPQHF. In nucleotides, the CDR3 is TGTGCCAGCAGAGCTCTACTTAATCAGCCCCAGCATTTT.

This clonotype was seen more than once but under ten times. CDR3 sequence: CASRWGTSGSNEQFF. The CDR3 DNA is TGCGCCAGCAGATGGGGGACTAGCGGGAGTAATGAGCAGTTCTTC. The chain links TRBV4-1 to TRBJ2-1, with 14 bases matching TRBD2. Trimming cost V 6 bases and J 7 bases; bases outside gene matches: 5. The length of the CDR3 is 15 residues. CDR1 MGHRA and CDR2 YSYEKL come from the germline V gene.

There are a few counts of this clonotype. The genes are TRBV12-3 or TRBV12-4 and TRBJ2-7; the D gene is possibly TRBD1 (5 bases). The CDR3 is made up of 13 amino acids. Trimming took 4 bases from V and 6 from J, leaving 13 bases between them. The DNA for the CDR3 is TGTGCCAGCAGTTCAGGGTCAACGACCGAGCAGTACTTC. Residues: CASSSGSTTEQYF.

V and J are TRBV7-8 and TRBJ2-7; D is possibly TRBD2 (6 bases). Germline CDR1 reads SGHVS; CDR2 reads FQNEAQ. The CDR3 is 14 residues long. Trimming took 5 bases from V and 4 from J, leaving 15 bases between them. CDR3 residues: CASSPEEGRYEQYF. In nucleotides, the CDR3 is TGTGCCAGCAGCCCCGAGGAGGGGAGATACGAGCAGTACTTC.

There are a few counts of this clonotype. The chain couples TRBV20-1 to TRBJ2-2, with D possibly TRBD2 on 5 matching bases. CDR1 is DFQATT and CDR2 is SNEGSKA in the germline V gene (reference sequence). The V and J ends lost 5 bases and 5 bases respectively, with 12 bases between them. This CDR3 has 13 residues. The CDR3 region is CSAGELRTGELFF. The CDR3 region has the DNA TGCAGTGCTGGGGAGTTGCGGACCGGGGAGCTGTTTTTT.

This clonotype occurred many times. J is TRBJ1-2 and V is TRBV13; 9 nucleotides agree with TRBD1. The length of the CDR3 is 16 residues. The V and J ends lost 1 base and 4 bases, in that order; junction bases with no gene match: 7. From germline, CDR1 is PRHDT and CDR2 FYEKMQ (reference sequence). In DNA, the CDR3 is TGTGCCAGCAGCTTAGAACAGGGGGCGCGAGTCTATGGCTACACCTTC. Translating it yields CASSLEQGARVYGYTF.

This clonotype was observed a handful of times. The chain uses TRBV7-9 and TRBJ2-3; 7 bases are shared with TRBD1. CDR3 length: 15 amino acids. CDR1 and CDR2 (germline): SEHNR, FQNEAQ (reference sequence). V trimming: 8 bases; J trimming: 1 base; junction bases outside the gene matches: 9. The CDR3 nucleotides read TGTGCCAGCCCCCCGCCGCAGGGGGGCACAGATACGCAGTATTTT. This sequence encodes CASPPPQGGTDTQYF. The full variable domain, with the rest looked up from reference TRBV7-9 and TRBJ2-3, is DTGVSQNPRHKITKRGQNVTFRCDPISEHNRLYWYRQTLGQGPEFLTYFQNEAQLEKSRLLSDRFSAERPKGSFSTLEIQRTEQGDSAMYLCASPPPQGGTDTQYFGPGTRLTVL.

This clonotype was seen at least ten times. CDR3 amino acids: CASSRGLENIQYF. In nucleotides, the CDR3 is TGTGCCAGCAGCCGCGGTCTGGAAAACATTCAGTACTTC. The chain links TRBV3-1 to TRBJ2-4; the D is unclear. The CDR3 consists of 13 residues. Germline CDR1 is LGHDT and CDR2 is YNNKEL (reference sequence). V gave up 4 bases and J gave up 5 bases, with 9 bases separating them.

A few counts support this clonotype. The chain is built from TRBV9 and TRBJ2-5, with 7 bases aligning to TRBD1. The length of the CDR3 is 15 residues. Germline V lookup: CDR1 SGDLS, CDR2 YYNGEE. The V segment lost 3 bases and the J segment 5 bases; nucleotides outside the gene matches: 10. CDR3: CASSATGSVRETQYF. The DNA of the CDR3 is TGTGCCAGCAGCGCGACAGGGTCCGTTCGGGAGACCCAGTACTTC.

The chain carries TRBV6-1 and TRBJ1-1, with D unresolved. The CDR3 is made up of 14 amino acids. Germline CDR1 is MNHNS and CDR2 is SASEGT. V lost 2 bases to trimming and J lost 5 bases, with 12 bases between them. The CDR3 reads CASSEMIGLTEAFF. The CDR3 DNA follows: TGTGCCAGCAGTGAAATGATAGGGCTTACTGAAGCTTTCTTT.

This clonotype was observed many times. The junction and the germline gene differ at one end; a read error may be behind it. The V gene is TRBV5-1, the J gene TRBJ2-7, with TRBD2 matching 14 bases. Germline V gene data show CDR1 as SGHRS and CDR2 as YFSETQ. The CDR3 covers 15 residues. The CDR3 sequence: CASSLGLAGDYEQYF. The CDR3 coding sequence is TGTGCCAGCAGTTTGGGACTAGCGGGAGACTACGAGCAGTACTTC.

This clonotype has only a few counts. The gene calls are TRBV20-1 and TRBJ2-1; 9 bases are a match to TRBD2. The V gene's germline CDR1 is DFQATT and CDR2 SNEGSKA (reference sequence). CDR3 length: 13 amino acids. The CDR3 loop is CSVLAGYRNEQFF. CDR3 sequence (DNA): TGCAGCGTCCTAGCGGGATATAGGAATGAGCAGTTCTTC.

Notes on this clonotype: Since no conserved phenylalanine or tryptophan closes the CDR3, a read error is the likely cause. The V call is TRBV5-1, the J call TRBJ1-6, with D maybe TRBD1 (5 bases). Germline CDR1 reads SGHRS; CDR2 reads YFSETQ. With 4 bases removed from V and 9 bases from J, the gap between germline ends came to 17 bases. The CDR3 runs 15 residues. CDR3 protein: CASSNLDTLGSPLHL. The CDR3 bases are TGCGCCAGCAGCAACCTGGACACCCTAGGTTCACCCCTCCACTTG.

The chain employs TRBV29-1 and TRBJ2-3, with a possible D match to TRBD2 (5 bases). Germline V gene data show CDR1 as SQVTM and CDR2 as ANQGSEA. V was cut by 7 bases and J by 7 bases, with 21 bases left in between. CDR3 size: 14 residues. CDR3 protein: CSATLPVRAYTQYF. The CDR3 nucleotides are TGCAGCGCTACCCTTCCTGTGCGGGCGTATACGCAGTATTTT.

This clonotype has just a few counts. The CDR3: CASSLEGVGETQYF. CDR3 in DNA: TGCGCCAGCAGCTTGGAAGGAGTAGGGGAGACCCAGTACTTC. The chain links TRBV5-1 to TRBJ2-5; D is ambiguous. CDR3 size: 14 residues. Germline assignment: CDR1 SGHRS and CDR2 YFSETQ. The V end lost 0 bases, the J end lost 5 bases, and 11 bases lay between the germline ends. The entire variable domain, with the rest obtained from reference TRBV5-1 and TRBJ2-5, is as follows: KAGVTQTPRYLIKTRGQQVTLSCSPISGHRSVSWYQQTPGQGLQFLFEYFSETQRNKGNFPGRFSGRQFSNSRSEMNVSTLELGDSALYLCASSLEGVGETQYFGPGTRLLVL.

This clonotype has just a few counts. CDR3 DNA sequence: TGCAGTGCTAGTTCCGGGAATGTGGATCAGCCCCAGCATTTT. This sequence encodes CSASSGNVDQPQHF. This sequence joins TRBV20-1 and TRBJ1-5; no firm D call. The V gene's germline CDR1 is DFQATT and CDR2 SNEGSKA (reference sequence). The CDR3 consists of 14 residues. V lost 3 bases, J lost 5 bases, and 14 bases lay in between.

This clonotype appeared a few times. The chain uses TRBV7-9 and TRBJ2-2; D gene ambiguous. The CDR3 contains 13 residues. Germline lookup yields CDR1 SEHNR and CDR2 FQNEAQ (reference sequence). Deletions cut 3 bases from V and 6 bases from J, with 8 bases between. The CDR3 sequence is CASSFLDPGELFF. The CDR3 region has the DNA TGTGCCAGCAGCTTTTTGGATCCCGGGGAGCTGTTTTTT. Full variable domain (missing parts from reference TRBV7-9 and TRBJ2-2): DTGVSQNPRHKITKRGQNVTFRCDPISEHNRLYWYRQTLGQGPEFLTYFQNEAQLEKSRLLSDRFSAERPKGSFSTLEIQRTEQGDSAMYLCASSFLDPGELFFGEGSRLTVL.

The chain is built from TRBV6-1 and TRBJ2-1; TRBD2 is a possible D gene (6 bases). V lost 7 bases to trimming and J lost 4 bases, with 14 bases between them. The CDR3 runs 14 residues. Germline assignment: CDR1 MNHNS and CDR2 SASEGT. CDR3 sequence reads: CASTVTRGYNEQFF. As DNA, the CDR3 is TGTGCCAGCACCGTGACTAGGGGTTACAATGAGCAGTTCTTC.

The chain carries TRBV4-1 and TRBJ2-7; D is ambiguous. Trimming removed 5 bases from V and 2 bases from J, with 7 bases in between. Germline V gene sequence: CDR1 MGHRA, CDR2 YSYEKL. The CDR3 spans 12 residues. This CDR3 is CASSTIAYEQYF. In nucleotides, the CDR3 is TGCGCCAGCAGCACTATTGCCTACGAGCAGTACTTC.

The chain uses TRBV18 and TRBJ2-7; D is perhaps TRBD2 (7 bases). Trimming removed 6 bases at V and 0 bases at J, with 24 bases between. The CDR3 has 18 residues. In germline, CDR1 is KGHSH, CDR2 LQKENI. Here the CDR3 DNA reads TGTGCCAGCTCCCCTGCAGCTACACGAGCGGGACACTCCTACGAGCAGTACTTC. Translated: CASSPAATRAGHSYEQYF.

This chain joins TRBV7-7 and TRBJ2-7, with TRBD2 matching over 7 bases. V shed 0 bases, J shed 10 bases, and the junction held 12 bases outside the gene matches. The CDR3 totals 15 residues. Germline CDR1 reads SSHAT; CDR2 reads FNYEAQ (reference sequence). For the CDR3, the DNA is TGTGCCAGCAGCTTAGCGCTAGGGACTAAGTCGGAACAGTACTTC. Its translation: CASSLALGTKSEQYF.

The chain links TRBV7-9 to TRBJ2-7; 7 bases line up with TRBD2. V lost 4 bases to trimming and J lost 7 bases; unmatched junction nucleotides: 4. Germline CDR1 and CDR2: SEHNR and FQNEAQ (reference sequence). The CDR3 totals 12 residues. CDR3 in amino acids: CASSWTSREQYF. The CDR3 DNA reads TGTGCCAGCAGCTGGACTAGTCGGGAGCAGTACTTC.

CDR3 nucleotides: TGTGCCAGCAGCGTAGGGGGACCCAGGACAAACATTCAGTACTTC. Residues: CASSVGGPRTNIQYF. The chain combines TRBV9 with TRBJ2-4; D might be TRBD1 or TRBD2, each matching 5 bases. Trimming shortened V by 0 bases and J by 6 bases, and 13 bases separated the two germline ends. The CDR3 contains 15 residues. CDR1 SGDLS and CDR2 YYNGEE come from the germline V gene. Variable domain in full (rest from reference TRBV9 and TRBJ2-4): DSGVTQTPKHLITATGQRVTLRCSPRSGDLSVYWYQQSLDQGLQFLIQYYNGEERAKGNILERFSAQQFPDLHSELNLSSLELGDSALYFCASSVGGPRTNIQYFGAGTRLSVL.

The rearrangement links TRBV9 to TRBJ2-3; D unresolved. Per germline, CDR1 SGDLS and CDR2 YYNGEE. This CDR3 spans 12 amino acids. The germline V and J ends were trimmed by 0 bases and 4 bases, with 3 bases remaining between them. The CDR3 protein is CASSVGADTQYF. The CDR3 bases are TGTGCCAGCAGCGTAGGTGCAGATACGCAGTATTTT.